This is a list of T cell receptor beta chains from one sample in a study of metastatic and nonmetastatic thyroid tumors. TCRdb re-called the PCR reads through MiXCR. The table has about 59,000 clones, 15% to 20% seen once. Sequencing was done on a sample of blood. These TCRs come from a male donor with papillary thyroid cancer or a benign thyroid nodule (not recorded which). Some clones in this sample may be carry-over from other donors' samples. CDR3s include the opening cysteine and the closing phenylalanine or tryptophan. Fields, in order: D gene, J gene, V gene, clone size, CDR3 protein, CDR3 DNA. D genes are given only for firm matches. Size tells how often a clone was seen (once, few, many) or the class of an expanded clone, and some rows leave it out.

D gene: .; J gene: TRBJ1-2; V gene: TRBV24-1; clone size: many; CDR3 protein: CATSGGYGYTF; CDR3 DNA: TGTGCCACCAGTGGAGGGTATGGCTACACCTTC
D gene: .; J gene: TRBJ1-1; V gene: TRBV18; clone size: many; CDR3 protein: CASLGSRGSEYEAFF; CDR3 DNA: TGTGCCAGCTTGGGGTCCCGCGGCTCAGAGTATGAAGCTTTCTTT
D gene: .; J gene: TRBJ1-1; V gene: TRBV7-3; clone size: .; CDR3 protein: CASSLMPSGAGRNTEAFF; CDR3 DNA: TGTGCCAGCAGCTTAATGCCCTCGGGGGCGGGAAGGAACACTGAAGCTTTCTTT
D gene: .; J gene: TRBJ2-7; V gene: TRBV30; clone size: .; CDR3 protein: CAWSVKLGPYEKYF; CDR3 DNA: TGTGCCTGGAGTGTAAAACTTGGACCCTACGAGAAGTACTTC
D gene: TRBD2; J gene: TRBJ2-1; V gene: TRBV12-3/TRBV12-4; clone size: many; CDR3 protein: CASSPAAGDNEQFF; CDR3 DNA: TGTGCCAGCAGTCCCGCCGCGGGGGACAATGAGCAGTTCTTC
D gene: .; J gene: TRBJ1-2; V gene: TRBV11-3; clone size: .; CDR3 protein: CASSLEGRGSNYGYTF; CDR3 DNA: TGTGCCAGCAGCTTAGAGGGCAGGGGTTCTAACTATGGCTACACCTTC
D gene: .; J gene: TRBJ2-7; V gene: TRBV6-1; clone size: few; CDR3 protein: CASSEPNPGRGQLEQYF; CDR3 DNA: TGTGCCAGCAGTGAACCTAACCCTGGCAGGGGCCAACTCGAGCAGTACTTC
D gene: .; J gene: TRBJ2-1; V gene: TRBV7-9; clone size: many; CDR3 protein: CASGRSNEQFF; CDR3 DNA: TGTGCCAGCGGTAGGAGCAATGAGCAGTTCTTC
D gene: .; J gene: TRBJ2-7; V gene: TRBV4-1; clone size: many; CDR3 protein: CASRAGDEQYF; CDR3 DNA: TGCGCCAGCCGCGCCGGCGACGAGCAGTACTTC
D gene: .; J gene: TRBJ2-5; V gene: TRBV11-1; clone size: .; CDR3 protein: CASSWKDGGCAETQYF; CDR3 DNA: TGTGCCAGCAGCTGGAAAGACGGAGGTTGTGCAGAGACCCAGTACTTC
D gene: .; J gene: TRBJ1-5; V gene: TRBV6-1; clone size: many; CDR3 protein: CASSRRLGGNQPQHF; CDR3 DNA: TGTGCCAGCAGTCGCAGGCTGGGTGGCAATCAGCCCCAGCATTTT
D gene: .; J gene: TRBJ2-4; V gene: TRBV9; clone size: .; CDR3 protein: CGSSVSQGNIQYF; CDR3 DNA: TGTGGCAGCAGCGTAAGTCAGGGAAACATTCAGTACTTC
D gene: TRBD2; J gene: TRBJ2-1; V gene: TRBV4-2; clone size: few; CDR3 protein: CASSQRAGGDNEQFF; CDR3 DNA: TGTGCCAGCAGCCAGCGCGCGGGAGGAGACAATGAGCAGTTCTTC
D gene: .; J gene: TRBJ2-1; V gene: TRBV20-1; clone size: .; CDR3 protein: CSARAGWGEQFF; CDR3 DNA: TGCAGTGCTAGGGCAGGGTGGGGTGAGCAGTTCTTC
D gene: .; J gene: TRBJ1-3; V gene: TRBV19; clone size: many; CDR3 protein: CASTARVGSGNTIYF; CDR3 DNA: TGTGCCAGTACGGCCAGGGTTGGCTCTGGAAACACCATATATTTT
D gene: .; J gene: TRBJ2-6; V gene: TRBV18; clone size: many; CDR3 protein: CASSPQGLEANVLTF; CDR3 DNA: TGTGCCAGCTCACCACAGGGTCTTGAGGCCAACGTCCTGACTTTC
D gene: TRBD1; J gene: TRBJ2-7; V gene: TRBV27; clone size: few; CDR3 protein: CASSPPGQVWEQYF; CDR3 DNA: TGTGCCAGCAGTCCGCCGGGACAGGTCTGGGAGCAGTACTTC
D gene: TRBD2; J gene: TRBJ2-2; V gene: TRBV9; clone size: once; CDR3 protein: CASSVRAGTSGANTGELFF; CDR3 DNA: TGTGCCAGCAGCGTACGGGCCGGGACTAGCGGGGCAAACACCGGGGAGCTGTTTTTT
D gene: TRBD2; J gene: TRBJ2-3; V gene: TRBV5-1; clone size: many; CDR3 protein: CASSPGGASGRFTDTQYF; CDR3 DNA: TGCGCCAGCAGCCCCGGGGGGGCTAGCGGGAGGTTCACAGATACGCAGTATTTT
D gene: .; J gene: TRBJ1-1; V gene: TRBV24-1; clone size: many; CDR3 protein: CATRQSMNTEAFF; CDR3 DNA: TGTGCCACGAGACAGTCCATGAACACTGAAGCTTTCTTT
D gene: .; J gene: TRBJ2-2; V gene: TRBV9; clone size: .; CDR3 protein: CASSVAHTHFTGELFF; CDR3 DNA: TGTGCCAGCAGCGTAGCCCACACCCATTTTACCGGGGAGCTGTTTTTT
D gene: .; J gene: TRBJ2-5; V gene: TRBV7-9; clone size: many; CDR3 protein: CASSLDSRKITTQYF; CDR3 DNA: TGTGCCAGCAGCTTAGATTCGAGGAAAATAACGACCCAGTACTTC
D gene: .; J gene: TRBJ1-2; V gene: TRBV6-1; clone size: few; CDR3 protein: CASSEVGDPPSNRGYTF; CDR3 DNA: TGTGCCAGCAGTGAAGTGGGGGACCCTCCGAGTAATCGAGGATACACCTTC
D gene: .; J gene: TRBJ1-1; V gene: TRBV20-1; clone size: many; CDR3 protein: CSAHTPQGLSTEAFF; CDR3 DNA: TGCAGTGCTCACACTCCGCAGGGTCTATCCACTGAAGCTTTCTTT
D gene: .; J gene: TRBJ1-5; V gene: TRBV30; clone size: .; CDR3 protein: CAWSGGGQTQHF; CDR3 DNA: TGTGCCTGGAGCGGAGGGGGTCAGACCCAGCATTTT
D gene: .; J gene: TRBJ1-5; V gene: TRBV4-1; clone size: many; CDR3 protein: CASSQDTPFGQPQHF; CDR3 DNA: TGCGCCAGCAGCCAAGATACGCCTTTCGGTCAGCCCCAGCATTTT
D gene: .; J gene: TRBJ2-1; V gene: TRBV3-1; clone size: many; CDR3 protein: CASSPSPPLSIPLNNEQFF; CDR3 DNA: TGTGCCAGCAGCCCGAGTCCCCCCCTTAGTATCCCACTTAACAATGAGCAGTTCTTC
D gene: .; J gene: TRBJ2-3; V gene: TRBV5-4; clone size: .; CDR3 protein: CASSFRGVDTQYF; CDR3 DNA: TGTGCCAGCAGCTTCCGTGGTGTAGATACGCAGTATTTT